Each of the 30 T cell receptor beta chains below was sequenced from the same sample in a study of blood T cell repertoires in COVID-19. The protocol was immunoSEQ multiplex PCR, while the TCRdb copy is restricted to in-frame clones and leaves out a portion. The repertoire consists of about 140,000 clones, with roughly 88% occurring once and the leading ten covering less than 2%. Specimen: peripheral blood. These receptors all come from a man aged 70-80 years with acute or convalescent COVID-19.

This clone was observed a single time. The genes are TRBV5-1 and TRBJ1-1; weak D call: TRBD1 (5 bases). Trimming cost V 6 bases and J 5 bases, with 17 bases left between them. CDR1 is SGHRS, CDR2 YFSETQ, per germline. The CDR3 is 14 amino acids. CDR3 sequence: CASTPGVGGTEAFF. For the CDR3, the DNA is TGCGCCAGCACCCCGGGCGTCGGGGGTACTGAAGCTTTCTTT.

The chain joins TRBV27 to TRBJ1-4, with D perhaps matching TRBD1 (5 bases). The CDR3 is 15 amino acids. The germline CDR1 and CDR2 sequences are MNHEY and SMNVEV (reference sequence). V lost 6 bases and J lost 3, with 14 bases in between. CDR3 region: CASRARDSPNEKLFF. Written as DNA, the CDR3 is TGTGCCAGCAGGGCCCGAGACAGCCCTAATGAAAAACTGTTTTTT.

This clone was seen once. The V call is TRBV3-1 (or the pseudogene TRBV3-2), the J call TRBJ1-1; no reliable D call. With 2 bases removed from V and 2 bases from J, the gap between germline ends came to 15 bases. The V gene's germline CDR1 is LGHDT and CDR2 YNNKEL (reference sequence). This CDR3 contains 16 residues. CDR3 in amino acids: CASSQSPPPVNTEAFF. The CDR3 nucleotides read TGTGCCAGCAGCCAAAGCCCTCCCCCCGTTAACACTGAAGCTTTCTTT.

The gene calls are TRBV10-3 and TRBJ1-1; no reliable D call. The germline gives CDR1 ENHRY, CDR2 SYGVKD. V gave up 5 bases and J gave up 5 bases, with 18 bases separating them. This CDR3 is 15 amino acids long. CDR3 nucleotides: TGTGCCATCAGTCTAGAGGGCCCACCAGAGACTGAAGCTTTCTTT. Translated: CAISLEGPPETEAFF.

This clone was seen a few times. The chain employs TRBV19 and TRBJ2-5; 7 bases line up with TRBD2. The junction had 5 bases not matched to a gene; V was cut back by 5 bases and J by 5 bases. CDR1 is LNHDA, CDR2 SQIVND, per germline (reference sequence). This CDR3 has 13 amino acids. The CDR3 bases are TGTGCCAGTAGTCCCGGGGGGTGGGAGACCCAGTACTTC. Encoded protein: CASSPGGWETQYF.

The genes are TRBV6-4 and TRBJ2-1, with 14 positions matching TRBD2. This CDR3 comprises 15 residues. With 6 bases clipped from V and 6 bases from J, the junction kept 4 bases outside the gene matches. CDR1 and CDR2 (germline): MRHNA, SNTAGT. In DNA, the CDR3 is TGTGCCAGCAGCTCTGGGACTAGCGGGGGCAATGAGCAGTTCTTC. Encoded protein: CASSSGTSGGNEQFF.

The CDR3 sequence is CASCSAGSRCEKLFF. CDR3 bases: TGTGCCAGCTGTTCCGCGGGGAGTAGGTGTGAAAAACTGTTTTTT. This rearrangement joins TRBV7-9 to TRBJ1-4; D gene uncertain. CDR1 and CDR2 (germline): SEHNR, FQNEAQ (reference sequence). The CDR3 has 15 residues. The V and J ends lost 8 bases and 7 bases respectively, with 20 bases between them.

The rearrangement uses TRBV3-1 (or the pseudogene TRBV3-2) and TRBJ2-5; TRBD1 agrees at 8 bases. The CDR3 loop spans 13 amino acids. V was clipped by 4 bases and J by 7 bases; unmatched bases: 5. Germline V gives CDR1 LGHDT, CDR2 YNNKEL (reference sequence). The CDR3 DNA sequence: TGTGCCAGCAGCCGGGACAGGTCCCGGACCCAGTACTTC. This gives the protein CASSRDRSRTQYF.

The chain couples TRBV7-8 to TRBJ2-1, with D maybe TRBD2 (6 bases). This CDR3 region has 15 residues. Trimming took 2 bases from V and 7 from J, leaving 15 bases between them. CDR1 and CDR2 (germline): SGHVS, FQNEAQ. DNA for the CDR3: TGTGCCAGCAGCTTACGAACTAGCCCTGCGAATGAGCAGTTCTTC. Its translation: CASSLRTSPANEQFF. Variable domain in full (rest from reference TRBV7-8 and TRBJ2-1): GAGVSQSPRYKVAKRGQDVALRCDPISGHVSLFWYQQALGQGPEFLTYFQNEAQLDKSGLPSDRFFAERPEGSVSTLKIQRTQQEDSAVYLCASSLRTSPANEQFFGPGTRLTVL.

In its sample, this clone was seen once. The chain couples TRBV5-4 to TRBJ2-2; D remains ambiguous. This CDR3 region has 13 residues. V lost 4 bases and J lost 4, with 8 bases in between. Germline loops: CDR1 SGHNT, CDR2 YYREEE (reference sequence). CDR3 sequence reads: CASSPMATGELFF. CDR3 DNA: TGTGCCAGCAGCCCAATGGCCACCGGGGAGCTGTTTTTT.

The chain carries TRBV19 and TRBJ2-5; 11 positions agree with TRBD2. The ends lost 6 bases at V and 2 bases at J; junction bases unmatched: 8. The CDR3 runs to 16 residues. Germline CDR1 and CDR2: LNHDA and SQIVND (reference sequence). CDR3 in amino acids: CASRRSGTSGQETQYF. As DNA, the CDR3 is TGTGCCAGTAGGCGGTCCGGGACTAGCGGACAAGAGACCCAGTACTTC.

The genes are TRBV24-1 and TRBJ2-2; D perhaps matches TRBD1 (5 bases). Germline V gene sequence: CDR1 KGHDR, CDR2 SFDVKD. The CDR3 has 14 residues. V gave up 7 bases and J gave up 5 bases, with 13 bases separating them. CDR3 sequence: CATRGGRGTGELFF. CDR3 DNA: TGTGCCACCAGGGGCGGTAGGGGTACCGGGGAGCTGTTTTTT.

V usage is TRBV24-1 and J usage is TRBJ2-1; 15 nucleotides match TRBD2. Trimming removed 8 bases from V and 7 bases from J; junction bases left unmatched: 2. The V gene's germline CDR1 is KGHDR and CDR2 SFDVKD. The CDR3 runs 14 residues. CDR3 DNA sequence: TGTGCCACCACGGGACTAGCGGGAGGTAATGAGCAGTTCTTC. Translated, it gives CATTGLAGGNEQFF.

The chain uses TRBV6-5 and TRBJ1-1; a weak D match, TRBD1 (5 bases). This CDR3 region has 14 residues. The germline V gene encodes CDR1 MNHEY and CDR2 SVGAGI. V was cut by 6 bases and J by 5 bases, with 16 bases left in between. Here the CDR3 DNA reads TGTGCCAGCAGGGAGTGGGGGGGGTCGACTGAAGCTTTCTTT. This sequence encodes CASREWGGSTEAFF.

This chain connects TRBV10-1 to TRBJ2-3, with D perhaps TRBD1 (5 bases). This CDR3 contains 14 residues. Trimming removed 3 bases from V and 4 bases from J, with 11 bases in between. Germline lookup yields CDR1 WNHNN and CDR2 SYGVQD (reference sequence). This CDR3 is CASSDRRQPDTQYF. CDR3 DNA: TGCGCCAGCAGTGATCGACGACAGCCAGATACGCAGTATTTT.

The chain is built from TRBV4-2 and TRBJ2-2, with TRBD2 identical over 8 bases. V shed 0 bases and J 4 bases; nucleotides not matched to a gene: 7. This CDR3 region has 17 residues. In germline, CDR1 is LGHNA, CDR2 YNFKEQ. CDR3 in DNA: TGTGCCAGCAGCCAAGAAACTCGGGGGGGCTCCACCGGGGAGCTGTTTTTT. Its protein is CASSQETRGGSTGELFF.

In its sample, this clone was seen a few times. This chain joins TRBV4-1 and TRBJ1-3; D is perhaps TRBD1 (6 bases). In germline, CDR1 is MGHRA, CDR2 YSYEKL. The CDR3 has 18 amino acids. Trimming removed 0 bases from V and 0 bases from J, with 15 bases in between. DNA of the CDR3: TGCGCCAGCAGCCAAGATGAACAGGGCTTTTTCTCTGGAAACACCATATATTTT. The encoded protein is CASSQDEQGFFSGNTIYF.

This clone was detected once. V is TRBV7-9 and J is TRBJ1-4; D gene unclear. Trimming pared 2 bases from V and 5 bases from J, leaving 12 bases between. Germline V CDR1 and CDR2: SEHNR, FQNEAQ (reference sequence). This CDR3 is 15 amino acids long. CDR3 coding DNA: TGTGCCAGCAGCTTACAGGCCAGGCGCAATGAAAAACTGTTTTTT. Amino acid sequence: CASSLQARRNEKLFF.

This clone was picked up one time. This chain connects TRBV5-4 to TRBJ2-5; no clear D. The CDR3 consists of 14 residues. Germline V gene data show CDR1 as SGHNT and CDR2 as YYREEE (reference sequence). V dropped 6 bases and J dropped 0 bases, with 12 bases sitting between them. The CDR3 nucleotides are TGTGCCAGCACCACGGGTGGCAACCAAGAGACCCAGTACTTC. It specifies CASTTGGNQETQYF. Supplemented by reference TRBV5-4 and TRBJ2-5, the full variable domain reads ETGVTQSPTHLIKTRGQQVTLRCSSQSGHNTVSWYQQALGQGPQFIFQYYREEENGRGNFPPRFSGLQFPNYSSELNVNALELDDSALYLCASTTGGNQETQYFGPGTRLLVL.

This sequence joins TRBV29-1 and TRBJ1-2; D is uncertain. The CDR3 covers 13 residues. The V and J ends lost 2 bases and 3 bases respectively, with 10 bases between them. Looked up from germline, CDR1 is SQVTM and CDR2 is ANQGSEA. The CDR3 nucleotides read TGCAGCGTTGAAAGGTGGCAGGACTATGGCTACACCTTC. Encoded protein: CSVERWQDYGYTF.

V and J are TRBV19 and TRBJ2-3; the match to TRBD1 covers 9 bases. V lost 5 bases to trimming and J lost 11 bases; unmatched junction nucleotides: 8. Germline assignment: CDR1 LNHDA and CDR2 SQIVND (reference sequence). The CDR3 totals 13 residues. The chain's CDR3 is CASSSRDREGQYF. CDR3 bases: TGTGCCAGTAGTTCCCGGGACAGGGAAGGGCAGTATTTT. The full variable domain, its missing parts supplied by reference TRBV19 and TRBJ2-3, is DGGITQSPKYLFRKEGQNVTLSCEQNLNHDAMYWYRQDPGQGLRLIYYSQIVNDFQKGDIAEGYSVSREKKESFPLTVTSAQKNPTAFYLCASSSRDREGQYFGPGTRLTVL.

V gene TRBV7-9 combines with J gene TRBJ2-7; D is perhaps TRBD2 (5 bases). The CDR3 extends over 14 amino acids. Germline V gene lookup returns CDR1 SEHNR and CDR2 FQNEAQ (reference sequence). V lost 1 base and J lost 6, with 13 bases in between. The CDR3 region is CASSLGGGYLEQYF. CDR3 DNA sequence: TGTGCCAGCAGCTTAGGAGGCGGGTATCTCGAGCAGTACTTC.

CDR3 in amino acids: CASSLYRTPHAFF. The CDR3 DNA reads TGTGCCAGCAGTTTATATCGGACTCCCCACGCTTTCTTT. V usage is TRBV28 and J usage is TRBJ1-1; D is ambiguous. The V gene lost 1 base and the J gene lost 11 bases, with 14 bases spanning the gap. Per germline, CDR1 MDHEN and CDR2 SYDVKM. The CDR3 loop spans 13 amino acids.

The chain couples TRBV2 to TRBJ1-2; no reliable D call. Between the trimmed V and J ends, which lost 3 bases and 4 bases, there was a span of 6 bases. The germline V gene encodes CDR1 SNHLY and CDR2 FYNNEI. This CDR3 spans 12 amino acids. The CDR3 here is CASSDQAYGYTF. The CDR3 nucleotides read TGTGCCAGCAGTGACCAGGCCTATGGCTACACCTTC.

This clone was found once. This chain uses TRBV27 with TRBJ1-4; no clear D gene. Trimming took off 2 bases at V and 8 bases at J, with 15 bases between the two ends. Germline CDR1 reads MNHEY; CDR2 reads SMNVEV (reference sequence). The CDR3 runs to 15 residues. CDR3 amino acids: CASSLMSQPMEKLFF. The CDR3, as DNA: TGTGCCAGCAGTTTAATGTCACAACCGATGGAAAAACTGTTTTTT.

The chain combines TRBV5-4 with TRBJ1-1; D is unresolved. The germline V and J ends were trimmed by 3 bases and 8 bases, with 20 bases remaining between them. The CDR3 is made up of 15 amino acids. Germline V gene lookup returns CDR1 SGHNT and CDR2 YYREEE (reference sequence). CDR3 nucleotide sequence: TGTGCCAGCAGCTACCCGGGTCTCGCATCTCCCGAAGCTTTCTTT. Residues: CASSYPGLASPEAFF.

The chain is built from TRBV19 and TRBJ1-4; the match to TRBD1 covers 11 bases. V was pared by 3 bases and J by 8 bases, with 5 bases of the junction left unmatched. The CDR3 has 15 amino acids. The germline V gene encodes CDR1 LNHDA and CDR2 SQIVND (reference sequence). The CDR3 is CASSITGTGGEKLFF. The CDR3 bases are TGTGCCAGTAGTATCACCGGGACAGGGGGAGAAAAACTGTTTTTT.

This chain links TRBV19 with TRBJ1-2; TRBD1 matches 7 bases. This CDR3 is 14 amino acids long. With V trimmed by 5 bases and J by 8 bases, 11 bases remained unmatched. The germline CDR1 and CDR2 sequences are LNHDA and SQIVND (reference sequence). The CDR3 nucleotides read TGTGCCAGTAGTCTCCCGGGACAGCCCCGGGGCTACACCTTC. Translating it yields CASSLPGQPRGYTF.

The chain uses TRBV6-5 and TRBJ1-2; 10 bases are shared with TRBD1. This CDR3 region has 14 residues. V shed 6 bases, J shed 3 bases, and the junction held 4 bases outside the gene matches. Germline V gene sequence: CDR1 MNHEY, CDR2 SVGAGI. In DNA form, the CDR3 reads TGTGCCAGCAGCACCGGGACAGGGGACTATGGCTACACCTTC. This gives the protein CASSTGTGDYGYTF.

The chain is built from TRBV6-5 and TRBJ1-3; 10 bases are a match to TRBD1. The CDR3 contains 15 residues. The trim removed 6 bases at V and 2 bases at J, leaving 4 bases unmatched. Germline CDR1 is MNHEY and CDR2 is SVGAGI. The CDR3 protein is CASRTGGRTGNTIYF. DNA of the CDR3: TGTGCCAGCAGGACAGGGGGCAGGACTGGAAACACCATATATTTT.